These 28 T cell receptor beta chains came from one sample sequenced in a study of T cells in Graves' hyperthyroidism and ophthalmopathy. TCR beta CDR3 regions were amplified from RNA. Carried out on the TCR CDR3, a first-round RT-PCR used the HTBI primer set. TCRdb analysed the multiplex PCR reads with MiXCR anew, one entry per CDR3 protein. The sample shows around 570,000 distinct CDR3 sequences, just under 20% of them seen only once. Sample: blood. The source is a middle-aged man with Graves' ophthalmopathy.

This clonotype has just a few counts. This chain links TRBV19 with TRBJ1-4, with TRBD1 as a possible D gene (5 bases). Germline CDR1 is LNHDA and CDR2 is SQIVND (reference sequence). Trimming stripped 6 bases from V and 6 bases from J, with 11 bases between. The CDR3 extends over 13 amino acids. This CDR3 is CASSSWDYEKLFF. DNA for the CDR3: TGTGCCAGTAGCTCCTGGGACTATGAAAAACTGTTTTTT.

V is TRBV5-1 and J is TRBJ2-5; D is ambiguous. The length of the CDR3 is 14 residues. The V gene lost 3 bases and the J gene lost 5 bases, with 14 bases spanning the gap. Germline CDR1 is SGHRS and CDR2 is YFSETQ. CDR3 sequence (DNA): TGCGCCAGCAGCTACCTGGTGGGGTCTGAGACCCAGTACTTC. It translates to CASSYLVGSETQYF.

The chain uses TRBV5-1 and TRBJ2-5; D not resolved. CDR3 size: 17 residues. Germline assignment: CDR1 SGHRS and CDR2 YFSETQ. V lost 4 bases and J 1 base, leaving 20 bases between the germline ends. The CDR3 DNA reads TGCGCCAGCAGCCGCTCTGTCCCGGGTGCTGTCCAAGAGACCCAGTACTTC. Translated: CASSRSVPGAVQETQYF.

The chain has TRBV19 and TRBJ2-1; no clear D. This CDR3 spans 16 amino acids. Looked up from germline, CDR1 is LNHDA and CDR2 is SQIVND (reference sequence). V lost 4 bases to trimming and J lost 0 bases, with 13 bases between them. In nucleotides, the CDR3 is TGTGCCAGTAGTACCCGGGTACCTAGCTCCTACAATGAGCAGTTCTTC. As protein: CASSTRVPSSYNEQFF. The whole variable domain, filled in from reference TRBV19 and TRBJ2-1, reads DGGITQSPKYLFRKEGQNVTLSCEQNLNHDAMYWYRQDPGQGLRLIYYSQIVNDFQKGDIAEGYSVSREKKESFPLTVTSAQKNPTAFYLCASSTRVPSSYNEQFFGPGTRLTVL.

The CDR3 loop is CSARASLGLFF. The CDR3 nucleotides read TGCAGTGCTAGGGCGAGCCTTGGGCTGTTCTTC. The J gene is TRBJ2-1, the V gene TRBV20-1; no reliable D call. The CDR3 contains 11 residues. Germline V CDR1 and CDR2: DFQATT, SNEGSKA (reference sequence). Trimming pared 3 bases from V and 15 bases from J, leaving 15 bases between.

The chain is built from TRBV7-3 and TRBJ2-5; D gene ambiguous. The germline V gene has CDR1 SGHTA and CDR2 FQGTGA. This CDR3 comprises 13 residues. Between the trimmed V and J ends, which lost 5 bases and 5 bases, there was a span of 12 bases. This chain's CDR3 is CASSQNLWETQYF. Written as DNA, the CDR3 is TGTGCCAGCAGCCAGAATCTATGGGAGACCCAGTACTTC.

This clonotype was seen more than once but under ten times. It may be a read error: a sequence one base away is much more abundant. The genes are TRBV11-2 and TRBJ1-1; the D gene is possibly TRBD1 (6 bases). CDR3 length: 14 amino acids. Germline CDR1 is SGHAT and CDR2 is FQNNGV. Trimming cost V 5 bases and J 6 bases, with 16 bases left between them. The CDR3 DNA reads as TGTGCCAGCAGCGAATCAGGACAGTCAGCTGAAGCTTTCTTT. Protein: CASSESGQSAEAFF.

Here the CDR3 reads CASSLGVGTGNTGELFF. The CDR3 coding sequence is TGCGCCAGCAGCTTGGGCGTCGGGACAGGGAACACCGGGGAGCTGTTTTTT. V and J are TRBV5-1 and TRBJ2-2; TRBD1 aligns across 8 bases. The CDR3 is made up of 17 amino acids. J gave up 1 base and V 0 bases, and 5 bases lay outside the gene matches. Germline assignment: CDR1 SGHRS and CDR2 YFSETQ.

V gene TRBV7-2 combines with J gene TRBJ2-2; TRBD2 matches 8 bases. Trimming cost V 3 bases and J 3 bases; bases outside gene matches: 6. The CDR3 has 16 amino acids. CDR1 and CDR2 from the germline V gene are SGHTA and FQGNSA. CDR3 loop: CASSFIAGLDTGELFF. In DNA, the CDR3 is TGTGCCAGCAGCTTTATAGCGGGGCTGGACACCGGGGAGCTGTTTTTT. The variable domain in full, with the rest retrieved from reference TRBV7-2 and TRBJ2-2, is GAGVSQSPSNKVTEKGKDVELRCDPISGHTALYWYRQSLGQGLEFLIYFQGNSAPDKSGLPSDRFSAERTGGSVSTLTIQRTQQEDSAVYLCASSFIAGLDTGELFFGEGSRLTVL.

Note on this clonotype: It may be a read error: a sequence one base away is much more abundant. The genes are TRBV12-3 or TRBV12-4 and TRBJ1-1; D gene unclear. This CDR3 has 13 residues. V lost 10 bases, J lost 1 base, and 13 bases lay in between. The CDR3 DNA reads TGTGCCAACACCCTGGAGCAGAACACTGAAGCTTTCTTT. Its protein is CANTLEQNTEAFF.

The chain is built from TRBV20-1 and TRBJ2-2; 8 bases agree with TRBD2. The V gene's germline CDR1 is DFQATT and CDR2 SNEGSKA (reference sequence). The CDR3 runs to 17 residues. The junction had 14 bases not matched to a gene; V was cut back by 2 bases and J by 6 bases. CDR3 protein: CSARITSGRAPSGELFF. The DNA for the CDR3 is TGCAGTGCTAGAATAACGTCCGGGAGGGCTCCGTCCGGGGAGCTGTTTTTT.

This chain joins TRBV2 and TRBJ1-2; 7 bases align to TRBD1. Looked up from germline, CDR1 is SNHLY and CDR2 is FYNNEI. This CDR3 is 15 amino acids long. Trimming cost V 5 bases and J 4 bases; bases outside gene matches: 10. The CDR3 protein is CASSRPGQNSYGYTF. The CDR3 DNA reads TGTGCCAGCAGTCGACCGGGACAGAATTCCTATGGCTACACCTTC.

Concerning this clonotype itself: A clone one base away is much larger, so this may be a read error. The chain links TRBV7-2 to TRBJ2-1, with a tentative D call TRBD1 (5 bases). The germline CDR1 and CDR2 sequences are SGHTA and FQGNSA. This CDR3 has 14 residues. The CDR3 loop is CASSYAGQYNGQFF. The CDR3 nucleotides read TGTGCCAGCAGCTACGCAGGGCAGTACAATGGGCAGTTCTTC.

This clonotype was observed a few times. The chain has TRBV6-2 or TRBV6-3 and TRBJ2-1, with TRBD2 as a possible D gene (5 bases). There are 11 residues in the CDR3. Germline CDR1 MNHEY, CDR2 SVGEGT. V lost 7 bases and J lost 15, with 16 bases in between. In nucleotides, the CDR3 is TGTGCCAGCACAGGTGGTGGGAGCGTGTTCTTC. It specifies CASTGGGSVFF.

Of note for this clonotype: The germline gene is not matched at one end of the junction; a read error may be the cause. V usage is TRBV20-1 and J usage is TRBJ2-3; TRBD1 or TRBD2 may be the D gene (5 bases each). Germline loops: CDR1 DFQATT, CDR2 SNEGSKA (reference sequence). The CDR3 spans 16 residues. CDR3 in DNA: TGCAGTGCTAGCGTTATTCTTAGCGCCGGCACAGGTACGCAGTATTTT. As protein: CSASVILSAGTGTQYF.

This clonotype occurred a few times. CDR3 amino acids: CASSLGAGVFF. CDR3 coding DNA: TGTGCCAGCAGTTTAGGTGCAGGGGTGTTCTTC. The V gene is TRBV28, the J gene TRBJ2-1, with a possible D match to TRBD1 (6 bases). Looked up from germline, CDR1 is MDHEN and CDR2 is SYDVKM. Trimming left V 2 bases short and J 15 bases short, with 11 bases between. The CDR3 covers 11 residues.

This clonotype was observed many times. The chain carries TRBV2 and TRBJ2-3; D remains ambiguous. CDR1 is SNHLY, CDR2 FYNNEI, per germline. The CDR3 spans 12 residues. Trimming took off 5 bases at V and 5 bases at J, with 8 bases between the two ends. CDR3 DNA: TGTGCCAGCAGTCCACCAGGAGATACGCAGTATTTT. Amino acid sequence: CASSPPGDTQYF.

V gene TRBV9 combines with J gene TRBJ2-2; D is undetermined. CDR1 and CDR2 (germline): SGDLS, YYNGEE. The V end lost 0 bases, the J end lost 3 bases, and 9 bases lay between the germline ends. The CDR3 covers 15 residues. This CDR3 is CASSVDLGHTGELFF. The CDR3, as DNA: TGTGCCAGCAGCGTAGATCTGGGCCACACCGGGGAGCTGTTTTTT.

The CDR3 DNA follows: TGCGCCAGCAGCCCACAGGGGGCGTCGGAGGAAAAACTGTTTTTT. It translates to CASSPQGASEEKLFF. The gene calls are TRBV5-1 and TRBJ1-4; TRBD1 aligns across 9 bases. V was pared by 4 bases and J by 8 bases, with 9 bases of the junction left unmatched. The CDR3 runs to 15 residues. Germline V CDR1 and CDR2: SGHRS, YFSETQ. The entire variable domain, with the rest obtained from reference TRBV5-1 and TRBJ1-4, is as follows: KAGVTQTPRYLIKTRGQQVTLSCSPISGHRSVSWYQQTPGQGLQFLFEYFSETQRNKGNFPGRFSGRQFSNSRSEMNVSTLELGDSALYLCASSPQGASEEKLFFGSGTQLSVL.

This clonotype was counted many times. The CDR3 coding sequence is TGCGCCAGCAGCCAGGGGACAGGGATCAGCTCCTACGAGCAGTACTTC. It is translated as CASSQGTGISSYEQYF. The V call is TRBV4-1, the J call TRBJ2-7; TRBD1 agrees at 9 bases. J gave up 0 bases and V 3 bases, and 6 bases lay outside the gene matches. This CDR3 comprises 16 residues. In germline, CDR1 is MGHRA, CDR2 YSYEKL.

This clonotype occurred many times. The chain is built from TRBV12-3 or TRBV12-4 and TRBJ2-7, with D tentatively TRBD1 (6 bases). V was clipped by 5 bases and J by 5 bases, with 19 bases between them. CDR3 length: 15 residues. CDR3 sequence reads: CASSAPGAGDHEQYF. The CDR3 DNA sequence: TGTGCCAGCAGTGCCCCCGGGGCAGGGGACCACGAGCAGTACTTC.

This rearrangement joins TRBV5-6 to TRBJ2-3; no clear D. The CDR3 spans 15 residues. V was clipped by 1 base and J by 1 base, with 10 bases between them. Germline CDR1 reads SGHDT; CDR2 reads YYEEEE. CDR3 nucleotides: TGTGCCAGCAGCTTGATGCAGATTGGCACAGATACGCAGTATTTT. Encoded protein: CASSLMQIGTDTQYF.

This clonotype has more than one count but fewer than ten. This chain connects TRBV6-1 to TRBJ1-2; TRBD1 matches 10 bases. Trimming took 4 bases from V and 8 from J; bases not matched to a gene: 1. The length of the CDR3 is 12 residues. The germline V gene has CDR1 MNHNS and CDR2 SASEGT. In DNA, the CDR3 is TGTGCCAGCAGTGGGGGACAGGGGGGCTACACCTTC. This sequence encodes CASSGGQGGYTF.

The chain is built from TRBV18 and TRBJ2-5, with D uncertain. This CDR3 has 15 amino acids. Germline CDR1 KGHSH, CDR2 LQKENI. The germline V and J ends were trimmed by 0 bases and 1 base, with 9 bases remaining between them. The DNA of the CDR3 is TGTGCCAGCTCACCACCAGTTATTAGCCAAGAGACCCAGTACTTC. The encoded protein is CASSPPVISQETQYF. Full variable domain (missing parts from reference TRBV18 and TRBJ2-5): NAGVMQNPRHLVRRRGQEARLRCSPMKGHSHVYWYRQLPEEGLKFMVYLQKENIIDESGMPKERFSAEFPKEGPSILRIQQVVRGDSAAYFCASSPPVISQETQYFGPGTRLLVL.

This clonotype has at least ten counts. V usage is TRBV11-2 and J usage is TRBJ2-5; 12 bases agree with TRBD2. Germline V gene data show CDR1 as SGHAT and CDR2 as FQNNGV. This CDR3 has 15 amino acids. V trimming: 5 bases; J trimming: 1 base; junction bases outside the gene matches: 2. The chain's CDR3 is CASSRTSGTQETQYF. The CDR3 DNA sequence: TGTGCCAGCAGCCGGACTAGCGGGACCCAAGAGACCCAGTACTTC.

V usage is TRBV9 and J usage is TRBJ2-6, with D possibly TRBD2 on 6 matching bases. Germline CDR1 SGDLS, CDR2 YYNGEE. CDR3 length: 15 amino acids. V lost 4 bases and J lost 3, with 11 bases in between. The CDR3 DNA is TGTGCCAGCAGCCCCGGGGGAGTTGGGGCCAACGTCCTGACTTTC. It translates to CASSPGGVGANVLTF.

For this clonotype: One base away lies a much larger clone, so this may be a sequencing read error. As the CDR3 is not closed by the conserved phenylalanine or tryptophan, this likely results from a read error. The rearrangement uses TRBV11-2 and TRBJ2-7; the D is unclear. Germline loops: CDR1 SGHAT, CDR2 FQNNGV. The ends were cut back, 7 bases at V and 2 bases at J, with 18 bases in the middle. The CDR3 sequence is 15 residues long. The CDR3 spells CASNPMGPPTYEQYS. The DNA of the CDR3 is TGTGCCAGCAACCCAATGGGCCCACCCACCTACGAGCAGTACTCC.

This clonotype was counted between two and nine times. CDR3 nucleotide sequence: TGTGCCAGCAGCCAAGCGGCGGGTAACACCGGGGAGCTGTTTTTT. Translating it yields CASSQAAGNTGELFF. The genes are TRBV14 and TRBJ2-2; D may be TRBD2 (5 bases). Trimming shortened V by 1 base and J by 2 bases, and 8 bases separated the two germline ends. Germline loops: CDR1 SGHDN, CDR2 FVKESK. This CDR3 is built from 15 residues.